Listed below are T cell receptor beta chains from one sample, sequenced in a study of CD8 T cells in ankylosing spondylitis. From the 5' RACE reads, TCRdb called clonotypes with MiXCR, one entry per CDR3 protein. Of some 200,000 distinct CDR3 sequences listed, roughly 12% are singletons. The sample comprised blood, either unsorted or a sorted T cell fraction (not recorded which). The source of these receptors is a male donor with ankylosing spondylitis or in good health (not recorded which). CDR3s include the opening cysteine and the closing phenylalanine or tryptophan. The order of the fields is J gene, clone size, V gene, D gene, CDR3 protein, CDR3 DNA. The D gene is left open where the match is weak. Rows may omit the clone size; those that give it use once, few, many or a size class.

TRBJ2-2,.,TRBV14,.,CASSPRDFNTGELFF,TGTGCCAGCAGCCCCCGGGACTTTAACACCGGGGAGCTGTTTTTT
TRBJ2-5,.,TRBV7-8,.,CASSPPGEIQETQYF,TGTGCCAGCAGCCCCCCAGGAGAGATCCAAGAGACCCAGTACTTC
TRBJ1-1,many,TRBV5-1,.,CASSSGPLTEAFF,TGCGCCAGCAGCTCCGGGCCACTCACTGAAGCTTTCTTT
TRBJ2-1,.,TRBV2,TRBD2,CATARLAGGPRVNEQFF,TGTGCCACCGCCCGACTAGCGGGGGGGCCGCGGGTGAATGAGCAGTTCTTC
TRBJ1-5,few,TRBV20-1,.,CSARPSRVSNQPQHF,TGCAGTGCTAGGCCGTCGCGGGTTAGCAATCAGCCCCAGCATTTT
TRBJ1-6,many,TRBV7-9,.,CASSFGNGDSPLHF,TGTGCCAGCAGCTTCGGGAACGGGGATTCACCCCTCCACTTT
TRBJ2-1,.,TRBV3-1,.,CASSQPYGEQFF,TGTGCCAGCAGCCAACCTTACGGGGAGCAGTTCTTC
TRBJ2-3,few,TRBV30,TRBD1,CAWGGQLTDTQYF,TGTGCCTGGGGGGGACAGCTCACAGATACGCAGTATTTT
TRBJ2-2,.,TRBV7-2,.,CASNPGNTGELFF,TGTGCCAGCAACCCGGGTAACACCGGGGAGCTGTTTTTT
TRBJ2-7,few,TRBV21-1,.,CASSKRTISGGIDEQYF,TGTGCCAGCAGCAAAAGGACCATTAGCGGGGGCATCGACGAGCAGTACTTC
TRBJ2-2,many,TRBV12-3/TRBV12-4,TRBD2,CARPDGGAGELFF,TGTGCCAGACCCGACGGGGGGGCCGGGGAGCTGTTTTTT
TRBJ2-1,many,TRBV7-9,TRBD2,CASSHPGLALNEQFF,TGTGCCAGCAGCCATCCGGGACTAGCTTTAAATGAGCAGTTCTTC
TRBJ1-1,many,TRBV3-1,.,CASSQGSEAFF,TGTGCCAGCAGCCAGGGGTCCGAAGCTTTCTTT
TRBJ1-3,.,TRBV6-4,.,CASSDLTVITSSGNTIYF,TGTGCCAGCAGTGACTTGACCGTCATTACGAGCTCTGGAAACACCATATATTTT
TRBJ2-5,.,TRBV6-5,.,CASTSLGGIQETQYF,TGTGCCAGCACTTCCCTAGGGGGGATCCAAGAGACCCAGTACTTC
TRBJ2-2,.,TRBV2,.,CASQGPGELFF,TGTGCCAGCCAGGGTCCCGGGGAGCTGTTTTTT
TRBJ2-1,.,TRBV4-1,.,CASSHPRRGPVGEQFF,TGCGCCAGCAGCCACCCCCGGAGGGGGCCGGTCGGTGAGCAGTTCTTC
TRBJ2-1,.,TRBV20-1,.,CSATPHPISSYNEQFF,TGCAGTGCAACTCCCCATCCGATCAGCTCCTACAATGAGCAGTTCTTC
TRBJ2-7,.,TRBV20-1,.,CSAIGTLVYEQYF,TGCAGTGCTATCGGGACACTCGTCTACGAGCAGTACTTC
TRBJ1-2,many,TRBV29-1,TRBD1,CSVPQGGGGYTF,TGCAGCGTTCCACAGGGGGGAGGCGGCTACACCTTC
TRBJ2-7,few,TRBV27,.,CASSLYGGNSYEQYF,TGTGCCAGCAGTTTATATGGGGGAAACTCCTACGAGCAGTACTTC
TRBJ2-2,many,TRBV6-5,.,CASRFSAVANTGELFF,TGTGCCAGCAGGTTCTCGGCAGTCGCGAACACCGGGGAGCTGTTTTTT
TRBJ2-7,.,TRBV28,TRBD1,CASSSPVTGEAYEQYF,TGTGCCAGCAGTTCCCCGGTGACAGGGGAGGCCTACGAGCAGTACTTC
TRBJ2-3,.,TRBV20-1,.,CSARPRVLVRDIVDTQYF,TGCAGTGCTCGTCCTCGGGTTCTGGTCAGGGACATTGTAGATACGCAGTATTTT
TRBJ1-6,.,TRBV27,.,CASSLSRREGSNSPLHF,TGTGCCAGCAGTTTATCGCGCAGGGAGGGGTCCAATTCACCCCTCCACTTT
TRBJ1-5,.,TRBV7-9,.,CASSPWDTDQPQHF,TGTGCCAGCAGCCCTTGGGACACCGATCAGCCCCAGCATTTT
TRBJ2-1,few,TRBV6-5,.,CASSSLSGEQFF,TGTGCCAGCAGTTCCTTATCCGGGGAGCAGTTCTTC
TRBJ1-2,few,TRBV18,.,CASSPPPGSIYGYTF,TGTGCCAGCTCACCACCGCCGGGGTCCATCTATGGCTACACCTTC
TRBJ1-2,.,TRBV7-2,.,CASSLIGDYGYTF,TGTGCCAGCAGCTTAATCGGGGACTATGGCTACACCTTC